Listed below are T cell receptor beta chains from one sample, sequenced in a study of T cells in Graves' hyperthyroidism and ophthalmopathy. TCRdb re-called the multiplex PCR reads with MiXCR, one entry per CDR3 protein. The sample records some 50,000 distinct CDR3 sequences, roughly 50% being singletons. Material: blood. All receptors come from a woman between 45 and 60 years old with Graves' ophthalmopathy. Both conserved end residues are part of each CDR3. A D gene is named only where the DNA matches it firmly. Clone size is shown for a subset of rows, as once, few, many or a class of expanded clone.

v_call,d_call,clone_size,j_call,cdr3_aa,cdr3_nt
TRBV6-1,TRBD1,many,TRBJ2-5,CASSLGQGITYETQYF,TGTGCCAGCAGTTTGGGACAGGGAATAACGTACGAGACCCAGTACTTC
TRBV6-2/TRBV6-3,TRBD1,many,TRBJ2-7,CASRPGQGIPYEQYF,TGTGCCAGCAGACCGGGACAGGGGATTCCCTACGAGCAGTACTTC
TRBV5-1,TRBD1,.,TRBJ2-2,CASRAGGRNTGELFF,TGCGCCAGCAGAGCAGGGGGTAGGAACACCGGGGAGCTGTTTTTT
TRBV20-1,.,.,TRBJ1-2,CSARDGGYGYTF,TGCAGTGCTAGAGATGGAGGGTATGGCTACACCTTC
TRBV20-1,.,.,TRBJ2-1,CSAWPENEQFF,TGCAGTGCTTGGCCGGAGAATGAGCAGTTCTTC
TRBV19,.,.,TRBJ2-7,CASTPTRGRSHEQYF,TGTGCCAGTACCCCAACGAGGGGGAGGTCCCACGAGCAGTACTTC
TRBV5-1,.,many,TRBJ2-2,CAILTNTGELFF,TGCGCCATATTAACGAACACCGGGGAGCTGTTTTTT
TRBV6-5,.,.,TRBJ2-7,CASSYGFGSYEQYF,TGTGCCAGCAGTTACGGTTTCGGGTCCTACGAGCAGTACTTC
TRBV10-3,TRBD2,.,TRBJ2-1,CAISGGGRASYNEQFF,TGTGCCATCAGTGGGGGCGGGAGGGCCTCCTACAATGAGCAGTTCTTC
TRBV20-1,.,.,TRBJ2-2,CSARVGELFF,TGCAGTGCTAGAGTCGGGGAGCTGTTTTTT
TRBV29-1,TRBD1,medium-sized,TRBJ1-2,CSARDSHGYTF,TGCAGCGCGAGGGACAGTCATGGCTACACCTTC
TRBV15,.,few,TRBJ2-7,CATSSQAPDRVSYEQYF,TGTGCCACCAGCAGCCAAGCCCCCGACCGGGTCTCCTACGAGCAGTACTTC
TRBV7-3,.,.,TRBJ2-5,CASSPDGGNTGEETQYF,TGTGCCAGCAGCCCAGATGGGGGGAACACCGGGGAGGAGACCCAGTACTTC
TRBV25-1,.,many,TRBJ2-3,CASRGVTGSQYF,TGTGCCAGCAGAGGGGTTACTGGGTCGCAGTATTTT
TRBV20-1,TRBD1,.,TRBJ1-1,CSVPRDRGAEAFF,TGCAGTGTGCCCCGGGACAGGGGAGCGGAAGCTTTCTTT
TRBV24-1,TRBD1,.,TRBJ2-5,CATQGQEETQYF,TGTGCCACGCAGGGACAGGAAGAGACCCAGTACTTC
TRBV9,.,.,TRBJ1-4,CASSVGGAGTNEKLFF,TGTGCCAGCAGCGTAGGCGGGGCTGGGACTAATGAAAAACTGTTTTTT
TRBV6-5,TRBD2,many,TRBJ2-1,CASSYSVSGSGSEQFF,TGTGCCAGCAGTTACTCGGTCAGCGGGAGCGGGAGTGAGCAGTTCTTC
TRBV5-1,.,.,TRBJ2-5,CASSGRGGETLCF,TGCGCCAGCAGCGGAAGGGGAGGAGAGACCCTGTGCTTC
TRBV11-3,TRBD1,many,TRBJ1-2,CASSLVYRTGDYGYTF,TGTGCCAGCAGCTTAGTCTACCGGACAGGTGACTATGGCTACACCTTC
TRBV7-8,TRBD1,.,TRBJ1-5,CASKRRGQGAEPQHF,TGTGCCAGCAAACGCAGGGGTCAGGGGGCAGAGCCCCAGCATTTT
TRBV24-1,.,few,TRBJ1-2,CATPTPGGYTF,TGTGCCACCCCAACACCGGGGGGCTACACCTTC
TRBV29-1,.,many,TRBJ2-7,CSALHPGAESYEQYF,TGCAGCGCCCTCCACCCAGGGGCGGAATCCTACGAGCAGTACTTC
TRBV11-2,.,many,TRBJ1-2,CASSLGVDGYTF,TGTGCCAGCAGCTTAGGGGTAGATGGCTACACCTTC
TRBV2,.,medium-sized,TRBJ1-5,CASSEQSSNQPQHF,TGTGCCAGCAGTGAGCAGTCAAGCAATCAGCCCCAGCATTTT
TRBV10-3,.,.,TRBJ2-5,CAIRSAETQYF,TGTGCCATCAGGTCGGCAGAGACCCAGTACTTC
TRBV20-1,TRBD1,many,TRBJ2-1,CSAREWAGQGLNEQFF,TGCAGTGCTAGAGAATGGGCGGGACAGGGTTTGAATGAGCAGTTCTTC
TRBV4-3,.,many,TRBJ2-1,CASSQEAVHSYNEQFF,TGCGCCAGCAGCCAAGAAGCGGTACATTCGTACAATGAGCAGTTCTTC
TRBV2,.,once,TRBJ2-7,CASSKEGGFKAYEQYF,TGTGCCAGCAGCAAAGAAGGGGGTTTTAAGGCCTACGAGCAGTACTTC
TRBV4-1,TRBD2,.,TRBJ2-5,CASSLIGTSGNQETQYF,TGCGCCAGCAGCCTCATTGGGACTAGCGGGAACCAAGAGACCCAGTACTTC
TRBV10-3,.,medium-sized,TRBJ2-1,CATAPVSGEQFF,TGTGCCACCGCCCCGGTAAGCGGAGAGCAGTTCTTC
TRBV29-1,TRBD1,few,TRBJ1-5,CSAINETGGNQPQHF,TGCAGCGCCATAAATGAGACAGGGGGCAATCAGCCCCAGCATTTT
TRBV6-1,TRBD1,many,TRBJ1-4,CASSGNRGNNEKLFF,TGTGCCAGCAGTGGGAACAGGGGGAACAATGAAAAACTGTTTTTT
TRBV20-1,TRBD2,many,TRBJ2-5,CSARTSGGVEETQYF,TGCAGTGCGAGAACTAGCGGGGGAGTAGAAGAGACCCAGTACTTC
TRBV19,TRBD1,.,TRBJ1-5,CASSIEGQGTLHF,TGTGCCAGTAGTATCGAGGGACAGGGGACATTGCATTTT
TRBV9,.,.,TRBJ2-3,CASSVGRQYF,TGTGCCAGCAGCGTAGGTAGGCAGTATTTT
TRBV6-1,.,once,TRBJ2-6,CASSDDPSGANVLTF,TGTGCCAGCAGTGATGATCCCTCTGGGGCCAACGTCCTGACTTTC
TRBV7-2,TRBD2,many,TRBJ2-7,CASSRTSGGVYEQYF,TGTGCCAGCAGCCGGACTAGCGGGGGGGTCTACGAGCAGTACTTC